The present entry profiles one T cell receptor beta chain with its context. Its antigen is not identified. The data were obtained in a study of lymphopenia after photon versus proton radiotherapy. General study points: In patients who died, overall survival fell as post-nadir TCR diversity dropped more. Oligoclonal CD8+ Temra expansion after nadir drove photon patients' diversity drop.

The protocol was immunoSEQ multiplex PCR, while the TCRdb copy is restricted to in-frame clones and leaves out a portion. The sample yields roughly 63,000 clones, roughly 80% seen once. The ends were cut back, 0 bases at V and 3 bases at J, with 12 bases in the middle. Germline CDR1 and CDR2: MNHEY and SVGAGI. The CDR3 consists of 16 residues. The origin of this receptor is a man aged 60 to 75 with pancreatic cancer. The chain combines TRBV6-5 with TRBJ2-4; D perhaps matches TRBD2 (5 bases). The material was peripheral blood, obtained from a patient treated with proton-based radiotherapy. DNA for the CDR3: TGTGCCAGCAGTTACTCGGCGGCAGGAGGCAAAAACATTCAGTACTTC. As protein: CASSYSAAGGKNIQYF.